These 7 T cell receptor beta chains share one sample of origin, sequenced in a study of regulatory T cells in long-lasting Graves disease. As to time point: newly diagnosed GD, antithyroid drugs for less than 3 months. Extracted RNA from PBMCs served as the source of the TCR library. CDR3-region Arm-PCR and iRepertoire HTBI primers produced the TCR beta libraries. TCRdb reanalysed the multiplex PCR reads using MiXCR and keeps one entry per CDR3 protein. The sample lists hundreds of thousands of distinct CDR3 sequences, 15% to 20% seen once, with around 12% in the top ten. The same data also went into a second study, on T cells in Graves' hyperthyroidism and ophthalmopathy.

Sequencing used peripheral blood mononuclear cells (PBMCs), obtained at new diagnosis, from a patient treated with antithyroid drugs. These receptors came from a man aged 18 to 30 with Graves disease.

This clonotype has a handful of counts. The chain combines TRBV30 with TRBJ1-4; 7 bases agree with TRBD1. The trim removed 4 bases at V and 6 bases at J, leaving 8 bases unmatched. Germline CDR1 GTSNPN, CDR2 SVGIG (reference sequence). The CDR3 consists of 14 residues. CDR3 nucleotide sequence: TGTGCCTGGAACCTCAGGGGGAGGGATGAAAAACTGTTTTTT. Protein product: CAWNLRGRDEKLFF.

The rearrangement joins TRBV5-5 to TRBJ2-1; 8 bases map to TRBD1. Looked up from germline, CDR1 is SGHKS and CDR2 is YYEKEE (reference sequence). This CDR3 is built from 15 residues. V trimming: 5 bases; J trimming: 4 bases; junction bases outside the gene matches: 8. The CDR3 is CASSQGQVMYNEQFF. DNA for the CDR3: TGTGCCAGCAGTCAGGGACAGGTGATGTACAATGAGCAGTTCTTC.

A remark on this clonotype: Since a much larger clone is just one base distant, this may be a read error. The chain is built from TRBV2 and TRBJ2-3; 12 nucleotides line up with TRBD2. The DNA end lines up better with TRBJ2-1; the J call may be wrong. Looked up from germline, CDR1 is SNHLY and CDR2 is FYNNEI. This CDR3 is built from 13 residues. DNA of the CDR3: TGTGCCAGCAGTGGCCTAGCGGGAGGGAGGCAGTTCTTC. It translates to CASSGLAGGRQFF.

Turning to this clonotype: One end of the junction does not line up with germline, which may come from a read error. The V call is TRBV19, the J call TRBJ2-1; TRBD2 aligns across 7 bases. Germline V CDR1 and CDR2: LNHDA, SQIVND (reference sequence). The CDR3 has 14 residues. CDR3 residues: CASSIDDGGSHQVF. CDR3 DNA: TGTGCCAGTAGTATAGATGACGGCGGGAGTCATCAGGTCTTC.

This clonotype showed up just a few times. This chain joins TRBV5-4 and TRBJ2-1, with D possibly TRBD1 on 6 matching bases. Trimming cost V 4 bases and J 5 bases, with 10 bases left between them. Germline lookup yields CDR1 SGHNT and CDR2 YYREEE (reference sequence). The length of the CDR3 is 13 residues. CDR3 protein: CASSAGENNEQFF. DNA for the CDR3: TGTGCCAGCAGCGCAGGGGAAAACAATGAGCAGTTCTTC.

The chain links TRBV2 to TRBJ2-7, with D unresolved. V was pared by 5 bases and J by 5 bases, with 10 bases between. Germline-derived CDR1 and CDR2 are SNHLY and FYNNEI. This CDR3 is built from 12 residues. The CDR3 sequence: CASSQLFDEQYF. Here the CDR3 DNA reads TGTGCCAGCAGTCAGCTCTTCGACGAGCAGTACTTC.

This clonotype has only a few counts. A clone one base away is much larger, so this may be a read error. No conserved phenylalanine or tryptophan is present at the end of the CDR3, so a read error is the likely explanation. V usage is TRBV30 and J usage is TRBJ2-5; D may be TRBD1 or TRBD2 (5 bases each). CDR3 length: 11 amino acids. Trimming took off 0 bases at V and 10 bases at J, with 9 bases between the two ends. The germline V gene encodes CDR1 GTSNPN and CDR2 SVGIG (reference sequence). The CDR3 here is CAWSVGRDQYS. DNA for the CDR3: TGTGCCTGGAGTGTGGGACGGGACCAGTACTCC.